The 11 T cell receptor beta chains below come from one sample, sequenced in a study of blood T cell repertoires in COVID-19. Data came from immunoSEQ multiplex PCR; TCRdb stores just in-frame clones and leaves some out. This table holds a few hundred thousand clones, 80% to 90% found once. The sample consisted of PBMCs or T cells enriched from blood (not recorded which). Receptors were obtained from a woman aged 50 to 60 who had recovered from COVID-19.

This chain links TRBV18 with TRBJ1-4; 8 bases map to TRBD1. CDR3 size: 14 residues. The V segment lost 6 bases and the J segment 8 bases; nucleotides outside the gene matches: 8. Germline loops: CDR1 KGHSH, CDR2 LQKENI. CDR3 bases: TGTGCCAGCTCTCCGGCCAGGGGGCGCGAAAAACTGTTTTTT. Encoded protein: CASSPARGREKLFF.

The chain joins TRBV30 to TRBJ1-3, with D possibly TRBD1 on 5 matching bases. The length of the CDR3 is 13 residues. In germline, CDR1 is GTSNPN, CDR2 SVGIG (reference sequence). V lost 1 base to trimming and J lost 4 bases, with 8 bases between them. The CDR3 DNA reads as TGTGCCTGGAGTGGGGCAGGGGGAAACACCATATATTTT. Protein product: CAWSGAGGNTIYF.

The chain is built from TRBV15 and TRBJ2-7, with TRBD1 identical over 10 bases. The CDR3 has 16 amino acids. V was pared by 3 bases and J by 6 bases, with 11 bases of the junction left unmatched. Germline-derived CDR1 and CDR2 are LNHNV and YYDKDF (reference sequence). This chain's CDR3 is CATSRDRGNGPGEQYF. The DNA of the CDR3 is TGTGCCACCAGCAGGGACAGGGGGAATGGTCCGGGCGAGCAGTACTTC.

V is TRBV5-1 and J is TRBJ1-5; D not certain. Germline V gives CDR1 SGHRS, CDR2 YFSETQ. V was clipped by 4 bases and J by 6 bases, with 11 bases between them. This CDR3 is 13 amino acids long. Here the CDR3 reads CASSPDPSQPQHF. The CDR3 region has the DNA TGCGCCAGCAGCCCCGACCCTAGTCAGCCCCAGCATTTT.

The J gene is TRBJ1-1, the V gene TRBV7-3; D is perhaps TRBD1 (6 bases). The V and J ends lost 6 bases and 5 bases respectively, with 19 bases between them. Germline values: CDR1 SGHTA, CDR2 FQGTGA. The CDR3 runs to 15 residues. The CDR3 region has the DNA TGTGCCAGCAGTTCGTTGCGGGGGGCTCAGACTGAAGCTTTCTTT. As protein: CASSSLRGAQTEAFF. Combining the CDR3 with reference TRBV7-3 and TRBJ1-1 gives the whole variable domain GAGVSQTPSNKVTEKGKYVELRCDPISGHTALYWYRQSLGQGPEFLIYFQGTGAADDSGLPNDRFFAVRPEGSVSTLKIQRTERGDSAVYLCASSSLRGAQTEAFFGQGTRLTVV.

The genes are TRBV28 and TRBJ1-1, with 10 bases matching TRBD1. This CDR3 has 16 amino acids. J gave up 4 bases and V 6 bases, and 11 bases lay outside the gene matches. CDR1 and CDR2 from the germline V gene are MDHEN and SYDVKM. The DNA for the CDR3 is TGTGCCAGCAGACCCCGACAGGGGGCGTATTTCACTGAAGCTTTCTTT. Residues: CASRPRQGAYFTEAFF.

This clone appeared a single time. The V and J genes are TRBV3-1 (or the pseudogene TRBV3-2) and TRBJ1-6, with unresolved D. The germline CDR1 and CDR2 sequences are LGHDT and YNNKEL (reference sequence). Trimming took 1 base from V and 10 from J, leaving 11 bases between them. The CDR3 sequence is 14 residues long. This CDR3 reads CASSQVRGTSPLHF. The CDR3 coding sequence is TGTGCCAGCAGCCAAGTACGGGGAACGTCACCCCTCCACTTT.

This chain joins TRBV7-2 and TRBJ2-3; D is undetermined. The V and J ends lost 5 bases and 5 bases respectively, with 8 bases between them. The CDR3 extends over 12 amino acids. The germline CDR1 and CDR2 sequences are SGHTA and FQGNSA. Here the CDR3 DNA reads TGTGCCAGCAGCCGCGAAAGAGATACGCAGTATTTT. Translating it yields CASSRERDTQYF. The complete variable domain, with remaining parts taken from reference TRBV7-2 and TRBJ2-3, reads GAGVSQSPSNKVTEKGKDVELRCDPISGHTALYWYRQSLGQGLEFLIYFQGNSAPDKSGLPSDRFSAERTGGSVSTLTIQRTQQEDSAVYLCASSRERDTQYFGPGTRLTVL.

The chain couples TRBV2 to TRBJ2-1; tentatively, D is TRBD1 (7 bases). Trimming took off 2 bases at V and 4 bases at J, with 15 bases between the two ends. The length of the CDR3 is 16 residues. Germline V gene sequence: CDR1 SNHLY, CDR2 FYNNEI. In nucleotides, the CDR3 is TGTGCCAGCAGTGAACGGGGAGCAGGGGGGTACAATGAGCAGTTCTTC. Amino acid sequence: CASSERGAGGYNEQFF.

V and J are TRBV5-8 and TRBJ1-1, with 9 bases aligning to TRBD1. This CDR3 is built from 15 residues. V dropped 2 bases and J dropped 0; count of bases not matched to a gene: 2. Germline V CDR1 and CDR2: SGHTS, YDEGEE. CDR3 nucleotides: TGTGCCAGCAGCTTAAGACAGGGGGTGAACACTGAAGCTTTCTTT. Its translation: CASSLRQGVNTEAFF. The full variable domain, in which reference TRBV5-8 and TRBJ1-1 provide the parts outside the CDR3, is EAGVTQSPTHLIKTRGQQATLRCSPISGHTSVYWYQQALGLGLQFLLWYDEGEERNRGNFPPRFSGRQFPNYSSELNVNALELEDSALYLCASSLRQGVNTEAFFGQGTRLTVV.

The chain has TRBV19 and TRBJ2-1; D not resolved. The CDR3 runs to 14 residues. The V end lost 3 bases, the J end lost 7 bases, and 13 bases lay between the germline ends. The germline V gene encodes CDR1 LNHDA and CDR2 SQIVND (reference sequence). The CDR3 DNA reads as TGTGCCAGTAGTATCTTCTCCCTCCTAAATGAGCAGTTCTTC. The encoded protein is CASSIFSLLNEQFF.